Listed here are 23 T cell receptor beta chains from one sample, sequenced in a study of immune cell composition in non-small cell lung cancer (dated by TCRdb to 2015 to 2018). Preparation of the library involved the immunoSEQ multiplex PCR assay. Imported from immuneACCESS, the table was reduced by TCRdb to in-frame sequences with V and J called. These copies leave out some clones; in studies compared against another copy, an unresolved V gene accounts for under half, and the cause of the remainder is not known. Recorded for this sample are 5,000 or so clones; around 80% of them occurred a single time. Clones ranked in the top ten supply around 23% of the sample. The sequenced sample was lung tumor tissue. These receptor sequences come from a human donor with non-small cell lung cancer.

The V gene is TRBV14, the J gene TRBJ2-1; maybe TRBD2 (6 bases). V was clipped by 3 bases and J by 3 bases, with 12 bases between them. The germline gives CDR1 SGHDN, CDR2 FVKESK. There are 15 residues in the CDR3. CDR3 region: CASSQLRGGYNEQFF. The CDR3 bases are TGTGCCAGCAGCCAGCTGCGGGGTGGCTACAATGAGCAGTTCTTC.

The rearrangement links TRBV30 to TRBJ1-6; the D gene is possibly TRBD1 (5 bases). V was pared by 0 bases and J by 7 bases, with 10 bases between. This CDR3 contains 14 residues. The germline V gene encodes CDR1 GTSNPN and CDR2 SVGIG (reference sequence). The chain's CDR3 is CAWSVRQGNSPLHF. The CDR3 nucleotides read TGTGCCTGGAGTGTACGCCAGGGAAATTCACCCCTCCACTTT.

This rearrangement joins TRBV2 to TRBJ2-1; 9 bases match TRBD2. With V trimmed by 7 bases and J by 9 bases, 13 bases remained unmatched. The length of the CDR3 is 15 residues. Germline values: CDR1 SNHLY, CDR2 FYNNEI. The CDR3 protein is CASILTSGSPGEQFF. CDR3 nucleotide sequence: TGTGCCAGCATCCTGACTAGCGGATCTCCCGGTGAGCAGTTCTTC.

This clone showed up just once. J is TRBJ2-7 and V is TRBV28; 7 bases map to TRBD1. V lost 4 bases to trimming and J lost 2 bases; unmatched junction nucleotides: 11. The germline gives CDR1 MDHEN, CDR2 SYDVKM. The CDR3 totals 16 residues. In DNA, the CDR3 is TGTGCCAGCAGTTACCGTACAGGGGTTTACCCCTACGAGCAGTACTTC. Its protein product is CASSYRTGVYPYEQYF.

The chain joins TRBV5-1 to TRBJ2-1; TRBD2 agrees at 8 bases. Germline V gene lookup returns CDR1 SGHRS and CDR2 YFSETQ. This CDR3 is built from 16 residues. Losses at the gene ends were 0 bases for V and 2 bases for J; bases not matched to a gene: 4. The CDR3 nucleotides are TGCGCCAGCAGCTTGGATACTAGCGGTACCTACAATGAGCAGTTCTTC. It codes for CASSLDTSGTYNEQFF.

V usage is TRBV7-9 and J usage is TRBJ2-5; D unclear. CDR1 is SEHNR, CDR2 FQNEAQ, per germline (reference sequence). Deletions cut 1 base from V and 5 bases from J, with 5 bases between. The CDR3 totals 12 residues. The CDR3 region is CASSLGDETQYF. CDR3 bases: TGTGCCAGCAGCTTAGGAGATGAGACCCAGTACTTC.

V is TRBV4-2 and J is TRBJ2-1, with 8 bases lining up with TRBD2. V gave up 0 bases and J gave up 5 bases; unmatched junction bases: 6. Germline V lookup: CDR1 LGHNA, CDR2 YNFKEQ. The CDR3 has 16 residues. The CDR3 loop is CASSQDVAGGNNEQFF. Written as DNA, the CDR3 is TGTGCCAGCAGCCAAGACGTCGCGGGGGGTAACAATGAGCAGTTCTTC.

The V and J genes are TRBV5-1 and TRBJ2-1, with D possibly TRBD2 on 6 matching bases. V lost 0 bases to trimming and J lost 0 bases, with 10 bases between them. This CDR3 spans 16 amino acids. Per the germline V gene, CDR1 is SGHRS and CDR2 is YFSETQ. The DNA of the CDR3 is TGCGCCAGCAGCTTGGAGGGAGGCAGCTCCTACAATGAGCAGTTCTTC. It translates to CASSLEGGSSYNEQFF.

In its sample, this clone ranks as medium-sized. V gene TRBV11-2 combines with J gene TRBJ2-7; D possibly corresponds to TRBD2 (6 bases). Germline V gene sequence: CDR1 SGHAT, CDR2 FQNNGV. The CDR3 has 13 amino acids. V dropped 6 bases and J dropped 3 bases, with 12 bases sitting between them. Here the CDR3 DNA reads TGTGCCAGCAGGCCTCCGGGAGACTACGAGCAGTACTTC. Its translation: CASRPPGDYEQYF.

The rearrangement uses TRBV18 and TRBJ1-6; 7 positions match TRBD1. V lost 4 bases, J lost 0 bases, and 3 bases stayed unmatched. Germline V gene lookup returns CDR1 KGHSH and CDR2 LQKENI. There are 16 residues in the CDR3. For the CDR3, the DNA is TGTGCCAGCTCACGACAGGGCAACTCCTATAATTCACCCCTCCACTTT. Its translation is CASSRQGNSYNSPLHF.

This clone appeared once. The CDR3 region has the DNA TGCGCCAGCAGCGACGCCACTAACAGGGGGAACACCGGGGAGCTGTTTTTT. This encodes CASSDATNRGNTGELFF. V gene TRBV5-1 combines with J gene TRBJ2-2; 7 bases are shared with TRBD1. The CDR3 extends over 17 amino acids. Trimming cost V 4 bases and J 1 base; bases outside gene matches: 10. Germline CDR1 SGHRS, CDR2 YFSETQ.

CDR3 sequence reads: CASSYPTGLGYTF. The CDR3 bases are TGTGCCAGCAGTTATCCGACAGGGTTGGGCTACACCTTC. J is TRBJ1-2 and V is TRBV6-5; 7 bases match TRBD1. This CDR3 contains 13 residues. Trimming removed 3 bases from V and 8 bases from J; junction bases left unmatched: 6. Germline CDR1 is MNHEY and CDR2 is SVGAGI.

V usage is TRBV29-1 and J usage is TRBJ1-2, with 7 bases that match TRBD1. The CDR3 has 15 residues. CDR1 and CDR2 (germline): SQVTM, ANQGSEA. J was trimmed by 8 bases and V by 7 bases; bases with no gene match: 19. In nucleotides, the CDR3 is TGCAGCGCTAAGGGACAGCAAGGGGCTATGGTGGGCTACACCTTC. It is translated as CSAKGQQGAMVGYTF.

The chain employs TRBV2 and TRBJ1-2; no clear D. Per germline, CDR1 SNHLY and CDR2 FYNNEI. The CDR3 totals 12 residues. Trimming took off 4 bases at V and 4 bases at J, with 7 bases between the two ends. The CDR3 nucleotides read TGTGCCAGCAGTGGAACAGCCTATGGCTACACCTTC. As protein: CASSGTAYGYTF. The complete variable domain, with remaining parts taken from reference TRBV2 and TRBJ1-2, reads EPEVTQTPSHQVTQMGQEVILRCVPISNHLYFYWYRQILGQKVEFLVSFYNNEISEKSEIFDDQFSVERPDGSNFTLKIRSTKLEDSAMYFCASSGTAYGYTFGSGTRLTVV.

On this clone itself: A read error may produce the germline difference seen at one junction end. This rearrangement joins TRBV5-6 to TRBJ2-7, with TRBD1 matching 7 bases. There are 13 residues in the CDR3. Germline assignment: CDR1 SGHDT and CDR2 YYEEEE. Here the CDR3 DNA reads TGTGCCAGCAGTCACTGGGACAGCTACAAGCAGTACTTC. Translation: CASSHWDSYKQYF.

The chain combines TRBV7-2 with TRBJ1-1, with D tentatively TRBD1 (5 bases). Germline-derived CDR1 and CDR2 are SGHTA and FQGNSA. This CDR3 is built from 13 residues. V was shortened by 3 bases and J by 4 bases, with 9 bases between the two germline ends. The CDR3 DNA reads as TGTGCCAGCAGCTTCAGGGTGGGCACTGAAGCTTTCTTT. Its protein product is CASSFRVGTEAFF.

The V call is TRBV18, the J call TRBJ2-6, with 7 nucleotides matching TRBD1. The CDR3 has 15 amino acids. J was trimmed by 2 bases and V by 4 bases; bases with no gene match: 2. The germline CDR1 and CDR2 sequences are KGHSH and LQKENI. In DNA, the CDR3 is TGTGCCAGCTCACTTACAGGGGCTGGGGCCAACGTCCTGACTTTC. Its protein product is CASSLTGAGANVLTF.

V usage is TRBV6-5 and J usage is TRBJ2-1; D may be TRBD2 (7 bases). Trimming removed 8 bases from V and 3 bases from J, with 17 bases in between. The CDR3 runs to 15 residues. Per germline, CDR1 MNHEY and CDR2 SVGAGI. The chain's CDR3 is CASHDGGGLYNEQFF. The CDR3 DNA follows: TGTGCCAGCCACGATGGCGGGGGCCTCTACAATGAGCAGTTCTTC.

The V gene is TRBV19, the J gene TRBJ1-5; no clear D gene. The CDR3 covers 15 residues. Trimming took off 7 bases at V and 3 bases at J, with 16 bases between the two ends. Germline V gene sequence: CDR1 LNHDA, CDR2 SQIVND (reference sequence). The CDR3 here is CASKSPSGNNQPQHF. The CDR3 nucleotides are TGTGCCAGTAAATCCCCCTCAGGTAACAATCAGCCCCAGCATTTT. The full variable domain, its missing parts supplied by reference TRBV19 and TRBJ1-5, is DGGITQSPKYLFRKEGQNVTLSCEQNLNHDAMYWYRQDPGQGLRLIYYSQIVNDFQKGDIAEGYSVSREKKESFPLTVTSAQKNPTAFYLCASKSPSGNNQPQHFGDGTRLSIL.

For this clone: The junction and the germline gene differ at one end; a read error may be behind it. The chain uses TRBV30 and TRBJ2-5; D might be TRBD1 or TRBD2, each matching 6 bases. The length of the CDR3 is 13 residues. Germline CDR1 is GTSNPN and CDR2 is SVGIG (reference sequence). The CDR3 spells CARRDTKAETQYF. The CDR3 nucleotides are TGTGCCAGGAGGGACACTAAAGCGGAGACCCAGTACTTC.

The sample holds a few counts of this clone. The CDR3 bases are TGTGCCAGCAGCTTACAGGACGACGGGGGCACAGATACGCAGTATTTT. Translating it yields CASSLQDDGGTDTQYF. The chain uses TRBV7-9 and TRBJ2-3; D might be TRBD2 (5 bases). The V and J ends lost 2 bases and 1 base respectively, with 13 bases between them. The CDR3 has 16 amino acids. Looked up from germline, CDR1 is SEHNR and CDR2 is FQNEAQ (reference sequence).

The rearrangement joins TRBV27 to TRBJ1-1, with 8 bases matching TRBD1. There are 13 residues in the CDR3. With V trimmed by 6 bases and J by 8 bases, 8 bases remained unmatched. CDR1 is MNHEY and CDR2 is SMNVEV in the germline V gene (reference sequence). The CDR3 coding sequence is TGTGCCAGCAGCACTCAGGGGGCGCGGGAAGCTTTCTTT. Encoded protein: CASSTQGAREAFF.

The V call is TRBV6-1, the J call TRBJ2-7; D possibly corresponds to TRBD2 (6 bases). The CDR3 has 16 residues. V lost 2 bases, J lost 3 bases, and 17 bases lay in between. The germline gives CDR1 MNHNS, CDR2 SASEGT. CDR3 loop: CASSEFGAMGGYEQYF. DNA of the CDR3: TGTGCCAGCAGTGAATTCGGGGCTATGGGGGGCTACGAGCAGTACTTC.